This TCR beta chain was sequenced in a study of blood T cell repertoires in COVID-19. For the study at large: Sites across the United States, Italy and Spain contributed samples from acute and convalescent COVID-19. Sources were T cells, B-cell-depleted T cells, or PBMCs; the material itself was cDNA or gDNA.

CDR3 length: 16 residues. Trimming removed 0 bases from V and 6 bases from J; junction bases left unmatched: 7. CDR1 and CDR2 from the germline V gene are SGDLS and YYNGEE. Generated by immunoSEQ multiplex PCR, the TCRdb table keeps only in-frame clones and is missing some. The table shows under 150,000 clones, with 85% occurring only once. This chain uses TRBV9 with TRBJ2-1; 9 positions agree with TRBD2. This receptor was identified in a man aged 35-49 years with acute or convalescent COVID-19. The sample was peripheral blood. CDR3 sequence reads: CASSVARASGVNEQFF. The CDR3 DNA reads TGTGCCAGCAGCGTAGCCCGGGCTAGCGGGGTCAATGAGCAGTTCTTC.